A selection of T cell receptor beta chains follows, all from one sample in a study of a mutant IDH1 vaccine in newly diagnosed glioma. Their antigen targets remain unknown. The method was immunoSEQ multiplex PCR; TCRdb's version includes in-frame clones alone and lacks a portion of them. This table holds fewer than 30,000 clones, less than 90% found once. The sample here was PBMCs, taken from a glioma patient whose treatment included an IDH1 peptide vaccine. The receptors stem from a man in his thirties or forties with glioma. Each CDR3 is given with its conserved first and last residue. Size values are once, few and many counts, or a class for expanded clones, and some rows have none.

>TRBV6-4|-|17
CASSDPRSGGGNQPQHF
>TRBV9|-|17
CASSVVQRGASYNEQFF
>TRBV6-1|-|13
CASSEARNTEAFF
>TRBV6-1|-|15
CASRGTGTAPYEQYF
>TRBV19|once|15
CASSKVRTGSTEAFF
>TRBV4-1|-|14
CASSKDRVLGGYTF
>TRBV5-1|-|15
CASSPGTSGPDTQYF
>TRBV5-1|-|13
CASTGTGGLEQYF
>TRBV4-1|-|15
CASSPGDRTLYGYTF
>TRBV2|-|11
CASSEPSPLHF
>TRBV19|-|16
CASSTRDRGSTGELFF
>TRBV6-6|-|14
CASTYKGQGSELFF
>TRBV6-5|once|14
CASSYKSPLTPLHF
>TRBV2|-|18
CASSEWGGTYESGSERFF